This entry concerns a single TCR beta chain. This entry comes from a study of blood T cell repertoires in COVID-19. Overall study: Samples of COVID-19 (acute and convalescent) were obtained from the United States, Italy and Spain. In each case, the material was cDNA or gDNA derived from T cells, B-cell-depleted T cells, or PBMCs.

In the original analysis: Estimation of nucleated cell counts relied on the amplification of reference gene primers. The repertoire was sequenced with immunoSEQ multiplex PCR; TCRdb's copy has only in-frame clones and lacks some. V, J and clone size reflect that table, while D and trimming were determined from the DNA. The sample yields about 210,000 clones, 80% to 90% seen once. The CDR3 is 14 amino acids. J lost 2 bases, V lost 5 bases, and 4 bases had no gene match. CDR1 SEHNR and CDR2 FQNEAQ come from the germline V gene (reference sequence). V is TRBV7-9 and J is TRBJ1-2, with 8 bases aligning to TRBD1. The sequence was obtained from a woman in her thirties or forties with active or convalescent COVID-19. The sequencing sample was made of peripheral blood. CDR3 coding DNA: TGTGCCAGCAGCCCCGGACAGGGAAACTATGGCTACACCTTC. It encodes CASSPGQGNYGYTF.